Listed below are T cell receptor beta chains from one sample, sequenced in a study of blood T cell repertoires in COVID-19. The protocol was immunoSEQ multiplex PCR, while the TCRdb copy is restricted to in-frame clones and leaves out a portion. The sample consists of around 120,000 clones, roughly four fifths of them appearing once. The sequencing input was peripheral blood. The receptors originated from a man between 65 and 79 years old with active or convalescent COVID-19. Both conserved end residues are part of each CDR3.

v_call	j_call	cdr3_aa
TRBV5-1	TRBJ1-2	CASSLEQGAHYGYTF
TRBV5-8	TRBJ2-1	CASSLELAGHNEQFF
TRBV5-4	TRBJ2-3	CASSLKLAGSSTDTQYF
TRBV12-5	TRBJ1-2	CASGPLGQGGYTF
TRBV6-2/TRBV6-3	TRBJ1-5	CASSYSYMSNQPQHF
TRBV7-2	TRBJ1-2	CASSLQGARGYTF
TRBV7-9	TRBJ2-7	CASSFQTLPYEQYF
TRBV27	TRBJ2-7	CASSVAGATYEQYF
TRBV6-5	TRBJ2-5	CASSSTGGRLETQYF
TRBV3-1/TRBV3-2	TRBJ2-5	CASSGTPQETQYF
TRBV5-1	TRBJ1-1	CASSPDRMNTEAFF
TRBV4-1	TRBJ1-4	CASSQQGGSNEKLFF
TRBV5-1	TRBJ2-7	CASRDLGGSYEQYF
TRBV7-8	TRBJ2-7	CASSLATGYEQYF
TRBV2	TRBJ2-5	CATGVWETQYF
TRBV7-3	TRBJ2-5	CASSLSGTETQYF
TRBV6-5	TRBJ2-1	CASSDRFERYNEQFF
TRBV11-3	TRBJ2-1	CASSSYGGERDEQFF
TRBV3-1/TRBV3-2	TRBJ1-1	CASSQGGGGTEAFF
TRBV15	TRBJ1-1	CATSRALGQRNTEAFF
TRBV30	TRBJ2-2	CASPLRVGKSTGELFF
TRBV6-5	TRBJ1-5	CASRLTSGGQPQHF
TRBV9	TRBJ2-6	CASSAGSSGANVLTF
TRBV10-3	TRBJ2-2	CAISEWLAERLNTGELFF
TRBV11-2	TRBJ1-1	CASSLMVSTEAFF
TRBV5-1	TRBJ2-5	CASSLAQGAWTQYF
TRBV5-1	TRBJ2-1	CASSPLFSSYNEQFF
TRBV6-6	TRBJ1-4	CASSVGGFPEKLFF
TRBV7-9	TRBJ1-3	CASSLATGQQFGNTIYF
TRBV11-3	TRBJ1-3	CASSPGTAGNTIYF
TRBV28	TRBJ1-2	CASSNGRGRNYGYTF
TRBV5-1	TRBJ1-3	CASSATGQRNTIYF
TRBV3-1/TRBV3-2	TRBJ1-5	CASSQSGADAQPQHF
TRBV4-2	TRBJ2-1	CASSQDLFRTSAVGPSSYNEQFF
TRBV5-1	TRBJ1-3	CASSLEGTAILSGNTIYF